Here is one T cell receptor beta chain with its context. Its antigen remains unknown. This CDR3 has 15 amino acids. V shed 5 bases, J shed 2 bases, and the junction held 9 bases outside the gene matches. Per germline, CDR1 SNHLY and CDR2 FYNNEI. This sample is part of a study of siplizumab effects on memory and regulatory T cells. Measured with immunoSEQ multiplex PCR; TCRdb has only the in-frame clones, and not every one. The table lists about 100,000 clones, around 94% of them singletons. Findings and caveats of the study: Assignment to unstimulated subsets succeeded for only a minor fraction of the alloreactive clones. The authors could not assign a naive or memory phenotype to roughly 80-96% of proliferating CD4+ or CD8+ clones.

The specimen sequenced was non-Treg CD4+ T cells sorted from blood. This receptor was identified in a human donor in good health. The chain recombines TRBV2 with TRBJ2-7; TRBD2 aligns across 7 bases. The DNA for the CDR3 is TGTGCCAGCAGTTTTGGTAGCGGGCGAACCTACGAGCAGTACTTC. Residues: CASSFGSGRTYEQYF.